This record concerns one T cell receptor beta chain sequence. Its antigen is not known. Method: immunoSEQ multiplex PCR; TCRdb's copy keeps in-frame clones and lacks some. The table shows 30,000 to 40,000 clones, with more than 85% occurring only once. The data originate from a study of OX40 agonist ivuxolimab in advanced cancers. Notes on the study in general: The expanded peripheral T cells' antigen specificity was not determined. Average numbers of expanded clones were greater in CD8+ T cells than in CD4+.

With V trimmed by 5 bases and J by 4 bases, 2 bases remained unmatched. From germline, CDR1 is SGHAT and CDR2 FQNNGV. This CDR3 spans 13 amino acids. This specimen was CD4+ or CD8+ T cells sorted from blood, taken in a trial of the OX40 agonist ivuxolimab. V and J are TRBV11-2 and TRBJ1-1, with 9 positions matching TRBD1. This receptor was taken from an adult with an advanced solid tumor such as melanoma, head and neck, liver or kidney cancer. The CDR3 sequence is CASSQDRGTEAFF. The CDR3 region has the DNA TGTGCCAGCAGCCAGGACAGGGGCACTGAAGCTTTCTTT.